The entry below describes one T cell receptor (beta chain). Its specificity is not known. This sample is drawn from a study of T cell responses to AZD1222 COVID-19 vaccine. This CDR3 spans 14 amino acids. V lost 6 bases and J lost 0, with 11 bases in between. From germline, CDR1 is MGHDK and CDR2 SYGVNS. Study-wide points: Repertoires were collected only later (after the peak T cell response had occurred). Two AZD1222 administrations were followed by greater Spike-specific TCR breadth and depth.

The protocol was immunoSEQ multiplex PCR, while the TCRdb copy is restricted to in-frame clones and leaves out a portion. The sample consists of roughly 120,000 clones, 93% of them appearing once. The TCR was taken from an adult who received the AZD1222 COVID-19 vaccine. Source: peripheral blood, taken 28 days after the second AZD1222 dose. The chain has TRBV25-1 and TRBJ1-1; possibly TRBD1 for D (6 bases). CDR3 residues: CASSSGDMNTEAFF. The DNA of the CDR3 is TGTGCCAGCAGCTCAGGGGATATGAACACTGAAGCTTTCTTT.